This record looks at one TCR beta chain sequence and its context. Sequenced by immunoSEQ multiplex PCR; TCRdb stores in-frame clones only, minus some. This sample has about 86,000 clones, with around four fifths found just once. These data are taken from a study of blood T cell repertoires in COVID-19. CDR1 is LGHNA, CDR2 YSLEER, per germline. The CDR3 loop spans 15 amino acids. The trim removed 0 bases at V and 4 bases at J, leaving 6 bases unmatched. This chain links TRBV4-3 with TRBJ2-7, with TRBD1 matching over 7 bases. The sequence came from a man aged 50-59 years with acute or convalescent COVID-19. Sequenced sample: peripheral blood. The CDR3 reads CASSQDWDSQYEQYF. The CDR3 DNA is TGCGCCAGCAGCCAAGATTGGGACAGCCAGTACGAGCAGTACTTC.